What follows are 13 T cell receptor beta chains derived from one specimen sequenced in a study of immune cell composition in non-small cell lung cancer. Sequencing used immunoSEQ multiplex PCR; TCRdb keeps in-frame clones, though not all of them. The data hold approximately 5,000 clones, with 71% observed a single time. Sequences were obtained from lung tumor tissue. These receptors were taken from a human donor with non-small cell lung cancer.

This clone is deemed medium-sized (0.01 to 0.1%). The rearrangement links TRBV30 to TRBJ1-2, with D maybe TRBD1 (5 bases). Germline V lookup: CDR1 GTSNPN, CDR2 SVGIG (reference sequence). The ends were cut back, 8 bases at V and 5 bases at J, with 15 bases in the middle. The CDR3 covers 12 residues. DNA of the CDR3: TGTGCCCGGACATCGACAACTTATGGCTACACCTTC. Residues: CARTSTTYGYTF.

With regard to this clone: The same CDR3 is also encoded by other DNA sequences in this sample. The gene calls are TRBV5-4 and TRBJ2-3; perhaps TRBD1 as D (5 bases). Germline V lookup: CDR1 SGHNT, CDR2 YYREEE (reference sequence). The CDR3 totals 13 residues. V dropped 0 bases and J dropped 5 bases, with 7 bases sitting between them. This CDR3 is CASSLEGVDTQYF. CDR3 in DNA: TGTGCCAGCAGCTTGGAAGGGGTAGATACGCAGTATTTT.

The rearrangement uses TRBV6-1 and TRBJ2-3, with 7 positions matching TRBD2. Germline CDR1 is MNHNS and CDR2 is SASEGT. This CDR3 has 15 amino acids. Losses at the gene ends were 1 base for V and 7 bases for J; bases not matched to a gene: 8. Here the CDR3 reads CASSEGLALAHTQYF. The CDR3 DNA reads TGTGCCAGCAGTGAAGGACTAGCCCTCGCCCATACGCAGTATTTT.

The genes are TRBV19 and TRBJ1-2; D possibly corresponds to TRBD1 (5 bases). CDR3 size: 13 residues. V was trimmed by 3 bases and J by 5 bases, leaving 10 bases between them. The germline V gene encodes CDR1 LNHDA and CDR2 SQIVND (reference sequence). For the CDR3, the DNA is TGTGCCAGTAGTATCTCGACAGATTATGGCTACACCTTC. It specifies CASSISTDYGYTF.

This clone was detected a few times. This rearrangement joins TRBV28 to TRBJ2-7; 10 nucleotides line up with TRBD2. The CDR3 extends over 15 amino acids. Looked up from germline, CDR1 is MDHEN and CDR2 is SYDVKM. The J segment lost 4 bases and the V segment lost 3 bases, leaving 6 bases of the junction unmatched. CDR3 amino acids: CASSFVTSGTYEQYF. The DNA for the CDR3 is TGTGCCAGCAGTTTCGTCACTAGCGGGACTTACGAGCAGTACTTC.

This clone was picked up a small number of times. The V and J genes are TRBV27 and TRBJ1-5, with D maybe TRBD1 (6 bases). The CDR3 totals 14 residues. CDR1 MNHEY and CDR2 SMNVEV come from the germline V gene (reference sequence). Trimming removed 7 bases at V and 0 bases at J, with 10 bases between. CDR3 nucleotide sequence: TGTGCCAGCACCAAAGGGGGTAGCAATCAGCCCCAGCATTTT. It specifies CASTKGGSNQPQHF.

Within the sample, this clone is medium-sized. At one end, the junction sequence differs from germline, possibly due to a read error. The genes are TRBV7-9 and TRBJ2-7; 8 bases map to TRBD1. CDR1 is SEHNR and CDR2 is FQNEAQ in the germline V gene (reference sequence). CDR3 length: 11 residues. CDR3 region: CASSFQTGVLF. CDR3 DNA: TGTGCCAGCAGCTTCCAGACAGGGGTTTTGTTC.

The V call is TRBV28, the J call TRBJ2-7, with D possibly matching TRBD1 (6 bases). Trimming cost V 5 bases and J 0 bases, with 14 bases left between them. The CDR3 runs to 15 residues. CDR1 MDHEN and CDR2 SYDVKM come from the germline V gene. CDR3 region: CASSPPEGVSYEQYF. DNA of the CDR3: TGTGCCAGCAGTCCTCCTGAGGGGGTCTCCTACGAGCAGTACTTC. Based on the CDR3 plus reference TRBV28 and TRBJ2-7, the full variable domain is DVKVTQSSRYLVKRTGEKVFLECVQDMDHENMFWYRQDPGLGLRLIYFSYDVKMKEKGDIPEGYSVSREKKERFSLILESASTNQTSMYLCASSPPEGVSYEQYFGPGTRLTVT.

The V gene is TRBV7-6, the J gene TRBJ2-3; 8 bases match TRBD1. The CDR3 totals 21 residues. Germline V gene data show CDR1 as SGHVS and CDR2 as FNYEAQ. The junction had 25 bases not matched to a gene; V was cut back by 5 bases and J by 3 bases. CDR3 DNA sequence: TGTGCCAGCAGCCCCTACGTCCGGGACAGGTTGGTCCTTGCGGGAACAGATACGCAGTATTTT. It translates to CASSPYVRDRLVLAGTDTQYF.

The chain couples TRBV7-8 to TRBJ2-7, with TRBD2 matching over 11 bases. Germline CDR1 and CDR2: SGHVS and FQNEAQ. The CDR3 is 13 residues long. V shed 8 bases, J shed 4 bases, and the junction held 4 bases outside the gene matches. CDR3 DNA: TGTGCCAGCCTTTTAGCGGGAGGGTACGAGCAGTACTTC. It translates to CASLLAGGYEQYF.

This clone was seen only a few times. This chain uses TRBV2 with TRBJ2-5, with TRBD2 identical over 8 bases. V trimming: 4 bases; J trimming: 4 bases; junction bases outside the gene matches: 5. Per the germline V gene, CDR1 is SNHLY and CDR2 is FYNNEI. The CDR3 totals 14 residues. The CDR3 DNA follows: TGTGCCAGCAGTGTAAGCGGGAGTAGAGAGACCCAGTACTTC. Its translation is CASSVSGSRETQYF.

V usage is TRBV25-1 and J usage is TRBJ2-7; D not resolved. The CDR3 has 14 amino acids. V lost 1 base, J lost 5 bases, and 12 bases lay in between. Germline V lookup: CDR1 MGHDK, CDR2 SYGVNS. The CDR3 region is CASSESNGVDEQYF. The CDR3 nucleotides are TGTGCCAGCAGTGAATCCAACGGAGTGGACGAGCAGTACTTC.

This rearrangement joins TRBV28 to TRBJ1-2, with 11 bases that match TRBD1. V dropped 1 base and J dropped 8; count of bases not matched to a gene: 6. The CDR3 length is 15 residues. Germline CDR1 MDHEN, CDR2 SYDVKM. The CDR3, as DNA: TGTGCCAGCAGTTTATCCTGGACAGGGGGCTGGGGCTACACCTTC. Amino acid sequence: CASSLSWTGGWGYTF.